This T cell receptor beta chain was sequenced during a study of T cells of healthy individuals. CDR1 and CDR2 (germline): SGHTA, FQGNSA. The CDR3 has 11 amino acids. Deletions cut 3 bases from V and 10 bases from J, with 9 bases between. This clonotype appeared many times. MiXCR, run by TCRdb on the 5' RACE reads, gives a single entry per CDR3 protein. The data contain roughly 87,000 distinct CDR3 sequences, about 16% of them seen just once; the ten biggest clones take up roughly 6.2%. This sequence originates from a human donor in good health. The chain has TRBV7-2 and TRBJ1-1; no definite D call. CDR3 coding DNA: TGTGCCAGCAGCTTTGGGCCCCCAGCTTTCTTT. Its protein is CASSFGPPAFF.